This TCR beta chain was sequenced in a study of T cells in severe cutaneous drug reactions (dated by TCRdb to about 2019). In terms of the full investigation: Recruitment took place between the early 2010s and the late 2010s, drawing patients from Taiwan, Thailand and a European registry network. Only patients with a probable or definite SJS/TEN or DRESS diagnosis by RegiSCAR criteria were enrolled. Assignment of the culprit drug relied on both the Naranjo algorithm and the ALDEN drug causality algorithm. Blister fluids/cells, PBMC and other biological samples were taken from patients in the acute stage or the recovery stage. Bulk TCR sequencing was combined with single-cell sequencing, quantitative PCR validation, functional assays and transgenic mouse experiments. To build the libraries, iRepertoire multiplex PCR was used, and the authors pointed to a comparison in which iRepertoire and 5' RACE methods, with or without UMI, captured abundant clonotypes similarly.

The donors whose samples were sequenced had carbamazepine-induced Stevens-Johnson syndrome or toxic epidermal necrolysis (CBZ-SJS/TEN). To search for drug-specific clonotypes, the T cell receptor repertoires of patients with drug-induced severe cutaneous adverse reactions were profiled by next-generation sequencing. The RNA was isolated from either blister cells of skin lesions or peripheral blood mononuclear cells. With regard to this clonotype: The specificity of this receptor is unknown.

For both bulk and single-cell sequencing, libraries were prepared with the iRepertoire multiplex PCR system using TCR subtype-specific primers. Bulk TCR beta libraries were generated by multiplex PCR with primers targeting V, D and J gene regions. Roughly 95-550 ng of RNA per sample served as input for bulk TCR library preparation. Bulk TCR beta amplicons were sequenced on an Illumina MiSeq. The authors processed their data as follows. Sample misassignments and low-quality sequencing reads were removed through quality control steps. The CDR3 was defined as the amino acids lying between the Y[YFLI]C motif of the V gene and the [FW]GXGT motif of the J segment. TRBV and TRBJ gene assignments and CDR3 clonotypes followed the IMGT database. TRBV expression in each sample was normalized to the mean expression of the same gene in PBMC from approximately 44 healthy donors. Through TCRdb reprocessing, the reads give one entry per CDR3 protein sequence; DNA is omitted. TCRdb's processing, not the study's, gives the V and J calls here. The sample's clone listing holds approximately 6,900 distinct CDR3 sequences. The leading ten clones occupy more than 25% of the sample.

Counted from cysteine to phenylalanine, this CDR3 has 15 amino acids. The nucleotide record is missing. Via the germline V gene, CDR1 is SNHLY and CDR2 FYNNEI. Points the paper makes about the study in general: CBZ-SJS/TEN patients showed strongly increased TRBV12-4 usage, with averages of around 30% in blister cells and about 5% in PBMC. Whether the public TCR generalizes to SJS/TEN caused by other drugs was noted by the authors as still needing further study. A public TCRbeta CDR3, present at a mean of roughly 15% in all seven CBZ-SJS/TEN blister samples, was undetectable or scarce in PBMC from tolerant controls and healthy donors.

Material: cells from a skin blister. The cell subset or site label here, explained by the study, means: unsorted cells from skin lesion blisters. The chain is encoded by TRBV2 joined to TRBJ2-7; TCRdb outputs TRBD1, but without DNA this stays unchecked. The source of this sequence is a human donor with toxic epidermal necrolysis, a severe cutaneous drug reaction. The CDR3 reads CASRQNRGQVYEQYF. Extended through the reference TRBV2 and TRBJ2-7 proteins, this CDR3 yields the full variable domain: EPEVTQTPSHQVTQMGQEVILRCVPISNHLYFYWYRQILGQKVEFLVSFYNNEISEKSEIFDDQFSVERPDGSNFTLKIRSTKLEDSAMYFCASRQNRGQVYEQYFGPGTRLTVT.